This T cell receptor (beta chain) is from a study of cytomegalovirus exposure and HLA in healthy donors. Broader study findings: CMV serostatus was the sole immune exposure information available.

PCR involved 60 Vbeta and 13 Jbeta primers. Libraries were prepared by immunoSEQ multiplex PCR; TCRdb keeps only in-frame clonotypes and omits some of them. The sample yields about 190,000 clones, around 83% seen once. On this clone: No antigen is known for it.

V shed 1 base and J shed 7 bases, with 16 bases lying between them. There are 15 residues in the CDR3. From germline, CDR1 is LNHDA and CDR2 SQIVND (reference sequence). Specimen: PBMCs. V gene TRBV19 combines with J gene TRBJ1-2; D perhaps matches TRBD1 (6 bases). The TCR sequence derives from a woman aged 35 to 49 in good health and CMV-seronegative. For the CDR3, the DNA is TGTGCCAGTAGTATAGGTCCCGGGACAATATCTGGCTACACCTTC. Translation gives CASSIGPGTISGYTF.